The clone carrying this T cell receptor (beta chain) was detected only a few times. The antigen is not known. The authors produced TCR alpha and TCR beta cDNA libraries with sample barcodes and UMIs by 5'RACE using constant-segment primers. A single record per CDR3 protein comes from TCRdb applying MiXCR to the 5' RACE reads. This sample has about 270,000 distinct CDR3 sequences, with roughly 17% found just once. CDR3 length: 13 amino acids. Between the trimmed V and J ends, which lost 10 bases and 2 bases, there was a span of 11 bases. CDR1 and CDR2 (germline): SGHAT, FQNNGV. These data are taken from a study of T-cell memory formation after mild COVID-19. Study-wide context: Across donors, TCR clusters were largely donor specific.

Findings of the study overall: Chiefly within CM and EM were the contracting CD4+ clones; CD8+ ones were within EMRA. Cross-reactive memory appears to have joined, as suggested by some responding clones showing up in pre-infection memory.

The specimen sequenced was PBMCs or a T cell subset sorted from them (not recorded which). This chain uses TRBV11-2 with TRBJ2-2; D gene ambiguous. The TCR comes from a man aged 18-30 years who had mild COVID-19 (a few samples of this study predate the infection). Cell type and time point are not known. This CDR3 reads CATAWGNTGELFF. CDR3 sequence (DNA): TGTGCCACCGCCTGGGGTAACACCGGGGAGCTGTTTTTT.